The 15 T cell receptor beta chains given below trace back to one sample, sequenced in a study of cytomegalovirus exposure and HLA in healthy donors (dated by TCRdb to 2016 to 2017). The method behind the library was the immunoSEQ multiplex PCR assay. For the multiplex PCR, a mixture combining 60 forward primers for TCR Vbeta segments and 13 reverse primers for TCR Jbeta segments was used. TCRdb took over this immuneACCESS table, retaining in-frame rearrangements with V and J assigned. Such tables are incomplete; in checked studies, under half of the missing clones stem from an unresolved V gene, and the remainder is unexplained. Counted in this sample were around 150,000 clones; 75% to 85% of them appeared once. Under 8% of the sample lies in the top ten. The specimen was PBMCs. These receptors all stem from a man between 45 and 60 years old in good health and CMV-seropositive.

V and J are TRBV20-1 and TRBJ2-3; D may be TRBD1 (5 bases). V was pared by 5 bases and J by 12 bases, with 15 bases between. The germline V gene has CDR1 DFQATT and CDR2 SNEGSKA (reference sequence). This CDR3 has 11 residues. CDR3: CSAPHLDSQYF. The CDR3 DNA reads as TGCAGTGCTCCTCACCTAGACAGTCAGTATTTT.

V and J are TRBV13 and TRBJ1-2, with D possibly matching TRBD1 (5 bases). Germline loops: CDR1 PRHDT, CDR2 FYEKMQ (reference sequence). The CDR3 has 15 residues. Trimming took 4 bases from V and 4 from J, leaving 16 bases between them. This chain's CDR3 is CASSYLTAISYGYTF. The CDR3 nucleotides are TGTGCCAGCAGCTACTTGACAGCCATCTCCTATGGCTACACCTTC.

This clone came up a few times. The chain recombines TRBV5-1 with TRBJ2-1, with 8 nucleotides matching TRBD1. This CDR3 contains 14 residues. In germline, CDR1 is SGHRS, CDR2 YFSETQ. The V gene end was trimmed by 4 bases and the J gene end by 12 bases; junction bases not matched to a gene: 12. CDR3 coding DNA: TGCGCCAGCAGCCCGGGGACAGGCGCCGTGGGGCAGTTCTTC. Encoded protein: CASSPGTGAVGQFF. Drawing the rest from reference TRBV5-1 and TRBJ2-1, the complete variable domain is KAGVTQTPRYLIKTRGQQVTLSCSPISGHRSVSWYQQTPGQGLQFLFEYFSETQRNKGNFPGRFSGRQFSNSRSEMNVSTLELGDSALYLCASSPGTGAVGQFFGPGTRLTVL.

J is TRBJ1-1 and V is TRBV19; D may be TRBD1 (5 bases). Trimming left V 7 bases short and J 4 bases short, with 16 bases between. The CDR3 is made up of 14 amino acids. In germline, CDR1 is LNHDA, CDR2 SQIVND (reference sequence). The CDR3 protein is CASIQGKETTEAFF. DNA of the CDR3: TGTGCCAGTATTCAGGGAAAAGAAACCACTGAAGCTTTCTTT.

The CDR3 sequence: CASSYSAGQSPLHF. Here the CDR3 DNA reads TGTGCCAGCAGTTACTCAGCAGGGCAATCACCCCTCCACTTT. The V gene is TRBV6-5, the J gene TRBJ1-6, with D perhaps matching TRBD1 (5 bases). Germline CDR1 and CDR2: MNHEY and SVGAGI. There are 14 residues in the CDR3. V was cut by 0 bases and J by 10 bases, with 10 bases left in between.

V is TRBV18 and J is TRBJ2-3; 8 bases fit TRBD1. This CDR3 comprises 15 residues. The germline V gene has CDR1 KGHSH and CDR2 LQKENI. Trimming removed 2 bases from V and 4 bases from J; junction bases left unmatched: 5. The CDR3 sequence is CASSPTAGGADTQYF. The DNA for the CDR3 is TGTGCCAGCTCACCAACGGCAGGGGGCGCAGATACGCAGTATTTT.

This clone showed up just once. The chain employs TRBV11-2 and TRBJ2-2; 14 bases agree with TRBD2. Trimming took 5 bases from V and 0 from J; bases not matched to a gene: 8. The CDR3 has 19 amino acids. CDR1 is SGHAT and CDR2 is FQNNGV in the germline V gene. This CDR3 is CASSPGLAGGLANTGELFF. CDR3 DNA sequence: TGTGCCAGCAGCCCCGGACTAGCGGGAGGCCTAGCGAACACCGGGGAGCTGTTTTTT. Looking up the rest from reference TRBV11-2 and TRBJ2-2 gives the full variable domain: EAGVAQSPRYKIIEKRQSVAFWCNPISGHATLYWYQQILGQGPKLLIQFQNNGVVDDSQLPKDRFSAERLKGVDSTLKIQPAKLEDSAVYLCASSPGLAGGLANTGELFFGEGSRLTVL.

V usage is TRBV30 and J usage is TRBJ2-4, with a tentative D call TRBD2 (6 bases). The germline gives CDR1 GTSNPN, CDR2 SVGIG (reference sequence). V was trimmed by 1 base and J by 0 bases, leaving 7 bases between them. The CDR3 extends over 14 amino acids. This CDR3 reads CAWSEAGAKNIQYF. DNA of the CDR3: TGTGCCTGGAGTGAAGCGGGAGCCAAAAACATTCAGTACTTC.

This clone was seen a handful of times. The chain combines TRBV28 with TRBJ2-7, with D possibly being TRBD2 (5 bases). The CDR3 runs to 13 residues. Trimming took 6 bases from V and 0 from J, leaving 9 bases between them. The germline V gene has CDR1 MDHEN and CDR2 SYDVKM. CDR3 loop: CASRDSSSYEQYF. CDR3 sequence (DNA): TGTGCCAGCAGGGACTCGAGCTCCTACGAGCAGTACTTC. The variable domain in full, completed from reference TRBV28 and TRBJ2-7, reads DVKVTQSSRYLVKRTGEKVFLECVQDMDHENMFWYRQDPGLGLRLIYFSYDVKMKEKGDIPEGYSVSREKKERFSLILESASTNQTSMYLCASRDSSSYEQYFGPGTRLTVT.

Remarks on this clone: Mismatch with germline at one junction end may stem from a read error. The chain links TRBV7-9 to TRBJ1-2; 8 nucleotides agree with TRBD1. Germline CDR1 reads SEHNR; CDR2 reads FQNEAQ (reference sequence). The CDR3 sequence is 12 residues long. The CDR3 DNA is TGTTCCAGCAGTTTAGGACAGGGAGCCTACACCTTC. The encoded protein is CSSSLGQGAYTF. Full variable domain (outside the CDR3, taken from reference TRBV7-9 and TRBJ1-2): DTGVSQNPRHKITKRGQNVTFRCDPISEHNRLYWYRQTLGQGPEFLTYFQNEAQLEKSRLLSDRFSAERPKGSFSTLEIQRTEQGDSAMYLCSSSLGQGAYTFGSGTRLTVV.

This clone was seen once. The chain has TRBV18 and TRBJ1-6; 9 nucleotides agree with TRBD1. The CDR3 consists of 16 residues. Germline CDR1 reads KGHSH; CDR2 reads LQKENI. Unmatched junction bases numbered 8, after V lost 3 bases and J lost 8 bases. The CDR3 loop is CASSPGDRALDSPLHF. In DNA form, the CDR3 reads TGTGCCAGCTCACCGGGGGACAGGGCCTTAGATTCACCCCTCCACTTT.

The chain couples TRBV4-1 to TRBJ2-5; a weak D match, TRBD2 (6 bases). The germline V and J ends were trimmed by 1 base and 4 bases, with 13 bases remaining between them. The CDR3 has 15 residues. Germline CDR1 MGHRA, CDR2 YSYEKL. The CDR3 sequence: CASSQGGGAVETQYF. The CDR3 nucleotides read TGCGCCAGCAGCCAAGGAGGAGGGGCGGTAGAGACCCAGTACTTC.

The genes are TRBV4-2 and TRBJ2-2; 13 nucleotides match TRBD2. Trimming at V came to 1 base and at J to 3 bases, leaving 2 bases not matched to a gene. The length of the CDR3 is 17 residues. CDR1 and CDR2 from the germline V gene are LGHNA and YNFKEQ. CDR3 residues: CASSQGTSGSDTGELFF. CDR3 bases: TGTGCCAGCAGCCAAGGGACTAGCGGGAGTGACACCGGGGAGCTGTTTTTT.

The CDR3 DNA sequence: TGTGCCAGCAGTGCCAGGGGGCCGCACAATGAGCAGTTCTTC. Translating gives CASSARGPHNEQFF. The genes are TRBV25-1 and TRBJ2-1; TRBD1 agrees at 8 bases. V trimming: 4 bases; J trimming: 5 bases; junction bases outside the gene matches: 4. Germline CDR1 reads MGHDK; CDR2 reads SYGVNS. This CDR3 has 14 residues.

The rearrangement joins TRBV6-4 to TRBJ2-1; 9 positions match TRBD2. Trimming at V came to 5 bases and at J to 6 bases, leaving 5 bases not matched to a gene. This CDR3 spans 14 amino acids. Germline-derived CDR1 and CDR2 are MRHNA and SNTAGT. In DNA form, the CDR3 reads TGTGCCAGCAGTACCGGGACTAGCCCCAATGAGCAGTTCTTC. This sequence encodes CASSTGTSPNEQFF.